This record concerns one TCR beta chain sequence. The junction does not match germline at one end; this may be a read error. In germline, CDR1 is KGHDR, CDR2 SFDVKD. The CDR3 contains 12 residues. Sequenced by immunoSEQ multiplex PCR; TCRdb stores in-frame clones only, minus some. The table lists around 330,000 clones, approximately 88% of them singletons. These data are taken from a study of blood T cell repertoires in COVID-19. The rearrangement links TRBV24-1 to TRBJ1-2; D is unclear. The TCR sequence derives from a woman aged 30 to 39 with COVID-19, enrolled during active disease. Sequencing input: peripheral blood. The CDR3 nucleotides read TGTGCCACCAGTGATTCTAACGATGGCTACACCTTC. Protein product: CATSDSNDGYTF.